The clone carrying this T cell receptor beta chain was observed once. The data are from a study of T cell responses to AZD1222 COVID-19 vaccine. Libraries were prepared by immunoSEQ multiplex PCR; TCRdb keeps only in-frame clonotypes and omits some of them. The top ten clones hold approximately 7.7% of a sample with approximately 200,000 clones, about 90% of them seen once. Sequenced here: peripheral blood, sampled on day 0 of AZD1222 vaccination. The clonotype originates from an adult in good health.

The CDR3 here is CASSQRERGNTQYF. CDR3 bases: TGTGCCAGCAGCCAACGAGAGCGGGGTAATACGCAGTATTTT. The chain carries TRBV3-1 (or the pseudogene TRBV3-2) and TRBJ2-3; 7 bases agree with TRBD2. Germline CDR1 is LGHDT and CDR2 is YNNKEL (reference sequence). The CDR3 extends over 14 amino acids. V lost 2 bases and J lost 7; bases outside the gene matches: 6.